The source of this T cell receptor (beta chain) is a study of beta chain features in type 1 diabetes. This clone was seen a handful of times. Its antigen remains unknown. TCRB transcripts that were expressed got sequenced, as all of the isolated RNA had been reverse transcribed. TCRdb keeps only in-frame clones here, not all; method: immunoSEQ multiplex PCR. The sample has around 400,000 clones; approximately 16% are singletons. In germline, CDR1 is SQVTM, CDR2 ANQGSEA. The CDR3 covers 13 residues. The V segment lost 3 bases and the J segment 4 bases; nucleotides outside the gene matches: 5. Overall study findings and caveats: Patients showed naive, central memory and Treg TCRB repertoires that appeared more similar than those of healthy donors.

The sequence was collected from a woman younger than 35 in good health. The chain carries TRBV29-1 and TRBJ1-1; the match to TRBD1 covers 7 bases. Sequenced: naive CD4+ T cells from blood. CDR3 in amino acids: CSVDTGAPTEAFF. The CDR3 DNA reads as TGCAGCGTTGACACAGGGGCCCCCACTGAAGCTTTCTTT.